A single sample is the source of the 19 T cell receptor beta chains below, sequenced in a study of T cell changes during pregnancy in multiple sclerosis. Using immunoSEQ multiplex PCR, the repertoire was profiled, and TCRdb retains in-frame clones only, with some absent. The sample has 40,000 to 55,000 clones, approximately 94% seen once. The starting material was CD4+ T cells from peripheral blood mononuclear cells, obtained before pregnancy. The source is a female donor with multiple sclerosis, enrolled in a pregnancy study.

A word on this clone: Other DNA sequences in this specimen translate into the identical CDR3. V and J are TRBV29-1 and TRBJ1-2; the D is unclear. Germline CDR1 is SQVTM and CDR2 is ANQGSEA. V was cut by 1 base and J by 3 bases, with 15 bases left in between. The CDR3 spans 15 residues. In DNA, the CDR3 is TGCAGCGTTGAAGGGCAGGCCTCCCGTGACTATGGCTACACCTTC. The encoded protein is CSVEGQASRDYGYTF.

This chain links TRBV6-1 with TRBJ2-1; tentative D call: TRBD1 (5 bases). Trimming removed 1 base from V and 4 bases from J, with 14 bases in between. In germline, CDR1 is MNHNS, CDR2 SASEGT. The CDR3 extends over 16 amino acids. The CDR3 bases are TGTGCCAGCAGTGAAGGAGTAGGGGCGCGATACAATGAGCAGTTCTTC. Translation: CASSEGVGARYNEQFF.

The rearrangement links TRBV5-1 to TRBJ2-7; TRBD2 agrees at 8 bases. The J segment lost 6 bases and the V segment lost 6 bases, leaving 11 bases of the junction unmatched. The CDR3 consists of 14 residues. Germline V gene sequence: CDR1 SGHRS, CDR2 YFSETQ. The CDR3 loop is CASNRGLAESEQYF. In DNA form, the CDR3 reads TGCGCCAGCAACCGAGGACTAGCAGAATCCGAGCAGTACTTC. The whole variable domain, filled in from reference TRBV5-1 and TRBJ2-7, reads KAGVTQTPRYLIKTRGQQVTLSCSPISGHRSVSWYQQTPGQGLQFLFEYFSETQRNKGNFPGRFSGRQFSNSRSEMNVSTLELGDSALYLCASNRGLAESEQYFGPGTRLTVT.

This clone was recorded only once. The chain joins TRBV6-1 to TRBJ1-2, with 7 positions matching TRBD1. V was clipped by 7 bases and J by 7 bases; unmatched bases: 9. Germline CDR1 is MNHNS and CDR2 is SASEGT. CDR3 length equals 13 residues. In DNA form, the CDR3 reads TGTGCCAGCATCCCCGCCCGGGACAGTGGCTACACCTTC. Translated, it gives CASIPARDSGYTF.

The CDR3 bases are TGTGCCTGGAGTGTATCGGGTCAGCAAAGAGGGACCCAGTACTTC. Its translation: CAWSVSGQQRGTQYF. The J gene is TRBJ2-5, the V gene TRBV30; D unclear. This CDR3 region has 15 residues. V lost 0 bases and J lost 7, with 18 bases in between. Germline CDR1 GTSNPN, CDR2 SVGIG (reference sequence).

V gene TRBV7-2 combines with J gene TRBJ2-3, with D perhaps matching TRBD2 (6 bases). CDR1 is SGHTA and CDR2 is FQGNSA in the germline V gene. The ends were cut back, 7 bases at V and 3 bases at J, with 17 bases in the middle. This CDR3 region has 15 residues. The CDR3 nucleotides are TGTGCCAGCATAAAATCGGGAGCGGGTACAGATACGCAGTATTTT. Residues: CASIKSGAGTDTQYF.

This clone was found once. The chain employs TRBV9 and TRBJ2-6, with a possible D match to TRBD1 (5 bases). CDR1 SGDLS and CDR2 YYNGEE come from the germline V gene. The CDR3 sequence is 18 residues long. V lost 0 bases and J 0 bases, leaving 13 bases between the germline ends. In DNA, the CDR3 is TGTGCCAGCAGCGTAGCTCCCAGGGCGTTCTCTGGGGCCAACGTCCTGACTTTC. Protein: CASSVAPRAFSGANVLTF.

The J gene is TRBJ2-1, the V gene TRBV10-3, with 11 nucleotides matching TRBD2. With V trimmed by 5 bases and J by 9 bases, 3 bases remained unmatched. The V gene's germline CDR1 is ENHRY and CDR2 SYGVKD. This CDR3 has 13 amino acids. This chain's CDR3 is CAISQLAGAEQFF. The CDR3 bases are TGTGCCATCAGTCAACTAGCGGGAGCTGAGCAGTTCTTC.

This clone was seen once. This chain links TRBV7-9 with TRBJ2-7; 7 positions agree with TRBD1. The CDR3 is made up of 12 amino acids. Trimming at V came to 1 base and at J to 6 bases, leaving 0 bases not matched to a gene. Germline loops: CDR1 SEHNR, CDR2 FQNEAQ (reference sequence). CDR3 nucleotides: TGTGCCAGCAGCTTAGACAGGGGCGAGCAGTACTTC. This codes for CASSLDRGEQYF.

CDR3 coding DNA: TGTGCCAGCAGCTTACCCGGGGGCACAGATACGCAGTATTTT. Translated, it gives CASSLPGGTDTQYF. This chain connects TRBV5-4 to TRBJ2-3; TRBD2 might be the D (5 bases). Trimming cost V 2 bases and J 1 base, with 8 bases left between them. This CDR3 contains 14 residues. Germline V lookup: CDR1 SGHNT, CDR2 YYREEE (reference sequence).

The chain has TRBV18 and TRBJ2-1; tentatively, D is TRBD1 (6 bases). The CDR3 contains 15 residues. Germline V lookup: CDR1 KGHSH, CDR2 LQKENI. The germline V and J ends were trimmed by 8 bases and 8 bases, with 22 bases remaining between them. CDR3 residues: CASATLLTGIDEQFF. Here the CDR3 DNA reads TGTGCCAGCGCGACCCTACTAACAGGGATCGATGAGCAGTTCTTC.

The chain employs TRBV7-2 and TRBJ2-1, with D unresolved. The CDR3 covers 13 residues. CDR1 is SGHTA and CDR2 is FQGNSA in the germline V gene. V dropped 3 bases and J dropped 3 bases, with 6 bases sitting between them. In DNA, the CDR3 is TGTGCCAGCAGCTTGCGGTTCTACAATGAGCAGTTCTTC. This encodes CASSLRFYNEQFF.

This rearrangement joins TRBV30 to TRBJ1-5; TRBD1 matches 7 bases. Per the germline V gene, CDR1 is GTSNPN and CDR2 is SVGIG (reference sequence). CDR3 size: 13 residues. V shed 2 bases, J shed 7 bases, and the junction held 5 bases outside the gene matches. The CDR3 nucleotides are TGTGCCTGGAGTCAGACAGGGCGACAGCCCCAGCATTTT. As protein: CAWSQTGRQPQHF.

The rearrangement uses TRBV29-1 and TRBJ2-1, with D possibly being TRBD1 (5 bases). The germline V and J ends were trimmed by 1 base and 14 bases, with 12 bases remaining between them. Germline V gene data show CDR1 as SQVTM and CDR2 as ANQGSEA. The CDR3 is 11 residues long. CDR3 nucleotide sequence: TGCAGCGTTGAAGTGGCAGGGTTAAAGTTCTTC. Translation gives CSVEVAGLKFF.

The rearrangement links TRBV25-1 to TRBJ2-5, with 7 bases identical to TRBD1. The CDR3 length is 14 residues. The V gene end was trimmed by 4 bases and the J gene end by 6 bases; junction bases not matched to a gene: 8. CDR1 and CDR2 (germline): MGHDK, SYGVNS. The CDR3 loop is CASSGGQEKKTQYF. The CDR3 DNA reads as TGTGCCAGCAGTGGAGGACAGGAGAAAAAGACCCAGTACTTC.

The chain is built from TRBV5-5 and TRBJ1-3; TRBD1 might be the D (5 bases). CDR3 length: 17 amino acids. The germline V gene encodes CDR1 SGHKS and CDR2 YYEKEE (reference sequence). Between the trimmed V and J ends, which lost 4 bases and 0 bases, there was a span of 17 bases. The chain's CDR3 is CASSHVPGGVSGNTIYF. As DNA, the CDR3 is TGTGCCAGCAGCCACGTTCCGGGGGGAGTCTCTGGAAACACCATATATTTT.

The chain links TRBV6-6 to TRBJ2-7; TRBD1 aligns across 7 bases. V lost 6 bases to trimming and J lost 4 bases; unmatched junction nucleotides: 9. Germline V gene sequence: CDR1 MNHNY, CDR2 SVGAGI (reference sequence). This CDR3 has 14 amino acids. The CDR3 protein is CASSSTGAHYEQYF. CDR3 bases: TGTGCCAGCAGCTCAACAGGGGCCCATTACGAGCAGTACTTC.

This CDR3 reads CAISGLGLESYNEQFF. In nucleotides, the CDR3 is TGTGCCATCAGTGGATTAGGACTGGAATCCTACAATGAGCAGTTCTTC. The chain has TRBV10-3 and TRBJ2-1; the D gene is possibly TRBD2 (5 bases). CDR3 length equals 16 residues. The V end lost 4 bases, the J end lost 1 base, and 14 bases lay between the germline ends. CDR1 is ENHRY and CDR2 is SYGVKD in the germline V gene.

The chain combines TRBV14 with TRBJ1-1; D may be TRBD1 (5 bases). Germline V lookup: CDR1 SGHDN, CDR2 FVKESK. This CDR3 is 14 amino acids long. V was pared by 1 base and J by 10 bases, with 16 bases between. CDR3 DNA: TGTGCCAGCAGCCAAGGCAGGGCTTTTCTTGGAGCTTTCTTT. Amino acids: CASSQGRAFLGAFF.